Here is one T cell receptor beta chain with its context. CDR3 length equals 13 residues. The germline V gene has CDR1 SNHLY and CDR2 FYNNEI. V was cut by 4 bases and J by 7 bases, with 11 bases left in between. This record comes from a study of blood T cell repertoires in COVID-19. Looking at the study overall: Samples representing acute and convalescent COVID-19 were sourced from the United States, Italy and Spain. The analysed material was cDNA or gDNA that came from T cells, B-cell-depleted T cells, or PBMCs.

In the original workflow: Estimation of nucleated cell counts relied on the amplification of reference gene primers. Using immunoSEQ multiplex PCR, the repertoire was profiled, and TCRdb retains in-frame clones only, with some absent. That table gives V, J and clone size, and the DNA gave D and trimming. The table records around 180,000 clones, approximately 77% of them present only once. Sequences were obtained from peripheral blood. V and J are TRBV2 and TRBJ1-3; no clear D. This sequence was found in a woman older than 75 with active or convalescent COVID-19. The CDR3 loop reads CASSVGLGNTIYF. The CDR3 nucleotides read TGTGCCAGCAGTGTTGGTCTCGGGAACACCATATATTTT.